Following are 19 T cell receptor beta chains from one sample sequenced in a study of T-cell memory formation after mild COVID-19. TCRdb passed the 5' RACE reads through MiXCR, listing each CDR3 protein once. The repertoire holds 150,000 to 200,000 distinct CDR3 sequences, about 21% seen once, with 20% to 25% in the top ten. The sample was PBMCs or a T cell subset sorted from them (not recorded which). Source of these receptors: an adult woman who had mild COVID-19 (a few samples of this study predate the infection). Cell type and time point are not known.

The chain couples TRBV13 to TRBJ2-7; D remains ambiguous. CDR3 size: 16 residues. In germline, CDR1 is PRHDT, CDR2 FYEKMQ (reference sequence). The V gene lost 0 bases and the J gene lost 2 bases, with 14 bases spanning the gap. The CDR3 is CASSLGGTRTTYEQYF. In DNA, the CDR3 is TGTGCCAGCAGCTTAGGAGGTACGAGGACGACCTACGAGCAGTACTTC.

This clonotype was observed a handful of times. V is TRBV4-3 and J is TRBJ1-2; 9 nucleotides match TRBD1. Germline trimming cut 4 bases from V and 4 bases from J; bases unmatched to any gene: 10. Germline CDR1 and CDR2: LGHNA and YSLEER. The CDR3 length is 16 residues. In DNA form, the CDR3 reads TGCGCCAGCAGCCCGAACACCCCGACAGGGGGCTATGGCTACACCTTC. Its protein is CASSPNTPTGGYGYTF.

This clonotype was counted between two and nine times. J is TRBJ1-1 and V is TRBV7-6, with 10 positions matching TRBD1. Trimming at V came to 5 bases and at J to 3 bases, leaving 3 bases not matched to a gene. This CDR3 region has 14 residues. The germline gives CDR1 SGHVS, CDR2 FNYEAQ. The CDR3 DNA reads TGTGCCAGCAGCGCGGGGACAGGGGACACTGAAGCTTTCTTT. Protein sequence: CASSAGTGDTEAFF.

This chain joins TRBV29-1 and TRBJ2-5; a weak D match, TRBD1 (6 bases). The CDR3 length is 15 residues. CDR1 is SQVTM and CDR2 is ANQGSEA in the germline V gene. V was clipped by 2 bases and J by 1 base, with 14 bases between them. CDR3: CSVEWSGQSQETQYF. The CDR3 DNA follows: TGCAGCGTTGAATGGAGCGGACAGAGCCAAGAGACCCAGTACTTC.

This clonotype was found a few times. The chain has TRBV4-3 and TRBJ2-7, with TRBD2 as a possible D gene (5 bases). The germline V gene encodes CDR1 LGHNA and CDR2 YSLEER. The CDR3 has 16 amino acids. The V end was cut by 0 bases, the J end by 1 base, with 13 bases between. The DNA of the CDR3 is TGCGCCAGCAGCCAAGATAGGAGGAGCCGATCCTACGAGCAGTACTTC. Translated: CASSQDRRSRSYEQYF.

This clonotype was counted a few times. The rearrangement joins TRBV6-1 to TRBJ2-7, with a tentative D call TRBD1 (6 bases). Looked up from germline, CDR1 is MNHNS and CDR2 is SASEGT. The CDR3 has 15 amino acids. The ends were cut back, 6 bases at V and 0 bases at J, with 15 bases in the middle. The CDR3 loop reads CASSKDSYGSYEQYF. For the CDR3, the DNA is TGTGCCAGCAGCAAGGACAGCTATGGCTCCTACGAGCAGTACTTC.

In its sample, this clonotype was seen many times. The CDR3 nucleotides read TGTGCCAGCAGTTACTCGTACCGGGACCCCCGTACCGGAGATACGCAGTATTTT. Translation: CASSYSYRDPRTGDTQYF. This rearrangement joins TRBV6-2 or TRBV6-3 to TRBJ2-3; D could derive from TRBD1 or TRBD2 (5 bases each). The germline V gene has CDR1 MNHEY and CDR2 SVGEGT. V was shortened by 0 bases and J by 5 bases, with 21 bases between the two germline ends. The CDR3 is 18 residues long.

The chain links TRBV7-6 to TRBJ1-4; D remains unclear. Looked up from germline, CDR1 is SGHVS and CDR2 is FNYEAQ. The CDR3 loop spans 13 amino acids. The V and J ends lost 3 bases and 8 bases respectively, with 10 bases between them. The DNA of the CDR3 is TGTGCCAGCAGCTTGAGGGAAGGGGAAAAACTGTTTTTT. Its translation: CASSLREGEKLFF.

J is TRBJ1-5 and V is TRBV12-3 or TRBV12-4; D unresolved. The V and J ends lost 2 bases and 0 bases respectively, with 14 bases between them. CDR3 length: 17 amino acids. The CDR3 nucleotides are TGTGCCAGCAGTTTAAGGGAGGAGTTCTATAGCAATCAGCCCCAGCATTTT. The encoded protein is CASSLREEFYSNQPQHF.

The chain employs TRBV2 and TRBJ1-2; 8 bases line up with TRBD1. Per germline, CDR1 SNHLY and CDR2 FYNNEI. V was clipped by 2 bases and J by 4 bases; unmatched bases: 9. There are 16 residues in the CDR3. CDR3 amino acids: CASSETGDRRTYGYTF. The CDR3 coding sequence is TGTGCCAGCAGTGAAACGGGGGACAGGCGGACCTATGGCTACACCTTC.

The chain couples TRBV24-1 to TRBJ2-5; the match to TRBD2 covers 9 bases. This CDR3 spans 15 amino acids. Germline V CDR1 and CDR2: KGHDR, SFDVKD. Trimming took 1 base from V and 4 from J; bases not matched to a gene: 3. The CDR3 nucleotides read TGTGCCACCAGTGATTTAGGGACTAGCTTAGAGACCCAGTACTTC. Translation: CATSDLGTSLETQYF.

As regards this clonotype: The final CDR3 position lacks the conserved phenylalanine or tryptophan, pointing to a likely read error. CDR3: CASSYLQGTLYEQYL. CDR3 in DNA: TGTGCCAGCAGTTATTTACAGGGGACCCTGTACGAGCAGTACTTA. The chain combines TRBV6-5 with TRBJ2-7, with 7 bases identical to TRBD1. With 3 bases clipped from V and 4 bases from J, the junction kept 9 bases outside the gene matches. The CDR3 contains 15 residues. CDR1 and CDR2 (germline): MNHEY, SVGAGI.

The gene calls are TRBV27 and TRBJ1-1; D is unclear. Trimming cost V 1 base and J 1 base, with 10 bases left between them. The CDR3 is made up of 15 amino acids. Germline assignment: CDR1 MNHEY and CDR2 SMNVEV (reference sequence). The chain's CDR3 is CASSLYATANTEAFF. CDR3 bases: TGTGCCAGCAGTTTATACGCGACGGCGAACACTGAAGCTTTCTTT.

This clonotype has just a few counts. The V call is TRBV2, the J call TRBJ2-7; no clear D gene. The ends were cut back, 6 bases at V and 0 bases at J, with 12 bases in the middle. Germline V lookup: CDR1 SNHLY, CDR2 FYNNEI. The length of the CDR3 is 14 residues. CDR3 sequence (DNA): TGTGCCAGCAGGGACCTTCGGAGCTCCTACGAGCAGTACTTC. Its translation is CASRDLRSSYEQYF.

There are a few counts of this clonotype. The chain joins TRBV10-3 to TRBJ2-7; D is unclear. The V gene lost 2 bases and the J gene lost 5 bases, with 22 bases spanning the gap. This CDR3 has 17 amino acids. Germline V gene sequence: CDR1 ENHRY, CDR2 SYGVKD. CDR3 sequence: CAISEATDRESFDEQYF. The CDR3 nucleotides read TGTGCCATCAGTGAGGCAACAGATAGGGAAAGTTTCGACGAGCAGTACTTC.

This clonotype was seen many times. This chain joins TRBV9 and TRBJ2-7, with a weak D call TRBD1 (5 bases). CDR1 is SGDLS, CDR2 YYNGEE, per germline. V was clipped by 0 bases and J by 2 bases, with 9 bases between them. This CDR3 contains 14 residues. The CDR3 here is CASSVGDSTYEQYF. CDR3 in DNA: TGTGCCAGCAGCGTAGGAGACAGTACCTACGAGCAGTACTTC.

This clonotype was counted between two and nine times. This chain links TRBV27 with TRBJ2-1; unclear D gene. This CDR3 is built from 12 residues. Germline V gene lookup returns CDR1 MNHEY and CDR2 SMNVEV (reference sequence). V lost 5 bases, J lost 7 bases, and 9 bases lay in between. CDR3 region: CASSGEINEQFF. As DNA, the CDR3 is TGTGCCAGCAGTGGAGAGATAAATGAGCAGTTCTTC.

This clonotype was seen only a few times. CDR3: CASSLRGSLTNEKLFF. As DNA, the CDR3 is TGCGCCAGCAGCTTGCGGGGGTCACTAACTAATGAAAAACTGTTTTTT. This sequence joins TRBV5-1 and TRBJ1-4; possible D gene TRBD1, 5 bases. Germline assignment: CDR1 SGHRS and CDR2 YFSETQ. The CDR3 extends over 16 amino acids. V was clipped by 1 base and J by 1 base, with 11 bases between them. Looking up the rest from reference TRBV5-1 and TRBJ1-4 gives the full variable domain: KAGVTQTPRYLIKTRGQQVTLSCSPISGHRSVSWYQQTPGQGLQFLFEYFSETQRNKGNFPGRFSGRQFSNSRSEMNVSTLELGDSALYLCASSLRGSLTNEKLFFGSGTQLSVL.

This sequence joins TRBV12-3 or TRBV12-4 and TRBJ2-1; D uncertain. V gave up 6 bases and J gave up 4 bases, with 13 bases separating them. This CDR3 comprises 14 residues. The CDR3 DNA is TGTGCCAGCAGGGCCAAGGACCGATACAATGAGCAGTTCTTC. Amino acids: CASRAKDRYNEQFF.